The following is a TCR beta chain sequence with its context. Using immunoSEQ multiplex PCR, the repertoire was profiled, and TCRdb retains in-frame clones only, with some absent. The sample holds about 240,000 clones, 80% to 90% seen once. Per germline, CDR1 ENHRY and CDR2 SYGVKD. Trimming stripped 5 bases from V and 0 bases from J, with 8 bases between. The CDR3 length is 13 residues. This entry belongs to a study of blood T cell repertoires in COVID-19. This chain links TRBV10-3 with TRBJ2-7, with D perhaps matching TRBD1 (6 bases). The sequencing sample was made of PBMCs or T cells enriched from blood (not recorded which). This receptor was identified in a woman in her twenties or thirties who had recovered from COVID-19. Here the CDR3 reads CAISPDSSYEQYF. The CDR3 nucleotides read TGTGCCATCAGTCCGGACAGCTCCTACGAGCAGTACTTC.